The entry that follows covers one T cell receptor beta chain sequence. This sample stems from a study of CD8+CD57+ T cells in acquired aplastic anemia. CDR3 and TCR beta VDJ profiling relied on genomic DNA as the template. A single record per CDR3 protein comes from TCRdb applying MiXCR to the reads. The table lists over 40,000 distinct CDR3 sequences, around 72% of them singletons. The CDR3 sequence is 14 residues long. Germline V gene data show CDR1 as KGHDR and CDR2 as SFDVKD. J gave up 7 bases and V 6 bases, and 2 bases lay outside the gene matches. The source of this sequence is a human donor in good health, serving as a control. The sample consisted of sorted CD4+, CD8+, or CD8+CD57+ T cells (not recorded which) from PBMCs. This sequence joins TRBV24-1 and TRBJ2-2, with 12 bases lining up with TRBD2. CDR3 sequence reads: CATSRTSGDGELFF. In DNA, the CDR3 is TGTGCCACCAGTCGGACTAGCGGGGACGGGGAGCTGTTTTTT.